This T cell receptor (beta chain) derives from a study of T cell repertoires in cytomegalovirus infection. TCRdb re-derived calls from the reads in MiXCR, one entry per CDR3 protein. The sample shows about 310,000 distinct CDR3 sequences, roughly a sixth of them seen only once. This clonotype was seen a few times. Sample: PBMCs. The receptor was derived from a human donor in good health (CMV status not recorded). Some clones in this sample may be carry-over from other donors' samples.

The CDR3 sequence is CASSLEYLAGDYEQYF. DNA of the CDR3: TGTGCCAGCAGTTTAGAATATCTAGCGGGGGACTACGAGCAGTACTTC. The gene calls are TRBV28 and TRBJ2-7, with 10 positions matching TRBD2. The CDR3 is 16 residues long. Losses at the gene ends were 2 bases for V and 3 bases for J; bases not matched to a gene: 7. Germline CDR1 and CDR2: MDHEN and SYDVKM. Variable domain in full (rest from reference TRBV28 and TRBJ2-7): DVKVTQSSRYLVKRTGEKVFLECVQDMDHENMFWYRQDPGLGLRLIYFSYDVKMKEKGDIPEGYSVSREKKERFSLILESASTNQTSMYLCASSLEYLAGDYEQYFGPGTRLTVT.